This T cell receptor (beta chain) was documented in a study of blood T cell repertoires in COVID-19 (dated by TCRdb to about 2020). A note on the overall study: Samples covering the acute and convalescent phases of COVID-19 were provided by collaborators in the United States, Italy and Spain. Where HLA class I and class II types were available, the types were taken from metadata supplied by the sample provider, not from assay-based typing. Deeply sampled blood TCRbeta repertoires from subjects exposed to, actively infected with, or recovered from COVID-19 were included in the dataset. The material from the prospective study consisted of cDNA or gDNA derived from T cells, B-cell-depleted T cells, or PBMCs. The repertoires were released in a freely available public database intended as a resource for research on the immune response to SARS-CoV-2. The sample metadata nearly always contained a de-identified subject ID, COVID-19 status, age in years and sex. The samples were drawn from two sources: the first 160 participants of the ongoing ImmuneRACE study, and 1,200 or so subjects contributed by 6 global collaborators.

TCRbeta CDR3 regions were amplified from genomic DNA using the immunoSEQ Assay, a bias-controlled multiplex PCR. Processing in the source paper ran as follows. Within the assay, amplification of reference gene primers was used to estimate how many nucleated cells each sample contained. To quantify the absolute abundance of each unique TCRbeta CDR3 rearrangement, sequence reads were collapsed and filtered. Productive Simpson clonality was computed per sample as the square root of Simpson's diversity index over productive rearrangements. TCRdb took over this immuneACCESS table, retaining in-frame rearrangements with V and J assigned. Such tables are incomplete; in checked studies, under half of the missing clones stem from an unresolved V gene, and the remainder is unexplained. The V and J calls and clone size come from that table; D and trimming were worked out from the DNA. The sample table lists fewer than 400,000 clones, just over 85% of them with a count of one. Roughly 4.5% of the sample goes to the ten largest clones.

Taken from cysteine to phenylalanine, the CDR3 has 15 residues. CDR3 DNA is the only sequence kept; it has 45 bases, read in frame from the first base. The V end gives up 0 bases and the J end 12 bases, leaving 7 bases in the junction not matched to a gene. From a lookup of the germline V gene, CDR1 and CDR2 are SGHRS and YFSETQ. Summary of the overall study and its limitations: The quantity of clinical and demographic metadata differed by source and by participant and was supplied without curation.

Enrolling through a virtual design, the prospective study's participants ranged in age from roughly 18 to 95 years and lived across roughly 23 United States geographic areas. In the prospective study, cohorts were assigned on the basis of participant-reported clinical history obtained from a screening survey and a study questionnaire. Recovered participants in ImmuneRACE Cohort 3 were defined by two consecutive negative NP/OP PCR tests, clearance by a healthcare professional, or resolution of symptoms. In the prospective study, whole blood, serum and a nasopharyngeal or oropharyngeal swab were collected from each participant by mobile phlebotomists. Participants in the prospective study had the option to provide additional blood draws and questionnaires over an approximately 2-month period. Before DNA extraction, prospective study blood samples were shipped either frozen or at room temperature.

With regard to this clone: Its target antigen remains unknown. Base quality data are lacking; no much larger clone is found one base away.

Material for sequencing was PBMCs or T cells enriched from blood (not recorded which). The sequence came from a man aged 25-40 years who had recovered from COVID-19. The chain employs TRBV5-1 and TRBJ2-1; 12 central bases correspond to TRBD2. The sequenced DNA: TGCGCCAGCAGCTTGGAGTCTAGCGGGAGGGTGGGGCAGTTCTTC. Its amino acids are CASSLESSGRVGQFF.